The sequence of this T cell receptor (beta chain) was determined in a study of chemoradiotherapy in HPV16-positive cancers. Study conclusions and caveats: Candidate HPV-specific clones and E7-related TCR motifs grew in tumor during treatment. The functional HPV-specific definition rests on just a couple of HPV16-positive patients.

Sequencing used immunoSEQ multiplex PCR; TCRdb keeps in-frame clones, though not all of them. Of approximately 12,000 clones listed, roughly 71% were seen once; the top ten hold about 7%. In regard to this clone: Its antigen is still unknown.

The CDR3 is made up of 16 amino acids. Germline trimming cut 5 bases from V and 4 bases from J; bases unmatched to any gene: 13. CDR1 LNHDA and CDR2 SQIVND come from the germline V gene (reference sequence). The source of this sequence is a human donor with HPV-associated anogenital cancer. Sampling was conducted from a patient who underwent chemoradiotherapy. This chain links TRBV19 with TRBJ2-5, with 7 positions matching TRBD2. For the CDR3, the DNA is TGTGCCAGTAGTTGGGGCGGGAGAGGTGGAGGAGAGACCCAGTACTTC. This encodes CASSWGGRGGGETQYF. The full variable domain, its missing parts supplied by reference TRBV19 and TRBJ2-5, is DGGITQSPKYLFRKEGQNVTLSCEQNLNHDAMYWYRQDPGQGLRLIYYSQIVNDFQKGDIAEGYSVSREKKESFPLTVTSAQKNPTAFYLCASSWGGRGGGETQYFGPGTRLLVL.